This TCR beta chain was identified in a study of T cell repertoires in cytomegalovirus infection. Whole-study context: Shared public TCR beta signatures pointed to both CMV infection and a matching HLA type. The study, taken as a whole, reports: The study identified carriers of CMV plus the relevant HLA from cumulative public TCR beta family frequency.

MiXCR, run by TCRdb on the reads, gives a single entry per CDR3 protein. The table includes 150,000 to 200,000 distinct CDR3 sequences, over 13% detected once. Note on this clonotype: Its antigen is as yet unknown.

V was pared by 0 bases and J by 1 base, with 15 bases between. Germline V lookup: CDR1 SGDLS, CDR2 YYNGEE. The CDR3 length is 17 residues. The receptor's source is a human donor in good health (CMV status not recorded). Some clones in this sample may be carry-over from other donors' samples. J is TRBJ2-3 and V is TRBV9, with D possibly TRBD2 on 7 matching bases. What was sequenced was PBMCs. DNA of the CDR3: TGTGCCAGCAGCGTAGTGGGACCGGGGGGCGGCACAGATACGCAGTATTTT. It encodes CASSVVGPGGGTDTQYF.